These 25 T cell receptor beta chains were all obtained from the same sample, sequenced in a study of T cell responses to AZD1222 COVID-19 vaccine. TCRdb's copy holds only in-frame clones and misses some; the assay was immunoSEQ multiplex PCR. The table lists approximately 100,000 clones, more than 70% of them singletons. The material sequenced was peripheral blood, taken 28 days after the second AZD1222 dose. These receptors all stem from an adult who received the AZD1222 COVID-19 vaccine.

This clone was found a few times. V and J are TRBV7-3 and TRBJ1-1, with TRBD1 matching over 10 bases. Germline V gene data show CDR1 as SGHTA and CDR2 as FQGTGA. This CDR3 spans 18 amino acids. The V gene end was trimmed by 2 bases and the J gene end by 0 bases; junction bases not matched to a gene: 9. CDR3 DNA: TGTGCCAGCAGCTTACGGGCCGGGACAGGGGCACTGAACACTGAAGCTTTCTTT. It specifies CASSLRAGTGALNTEAFF.

This clone was observed a single time. This chain uses TRBV18 with TRBJ2-1, with 8 bases identical to TRBD1. Germline trimming cut 5 bases from V and 0 bases from J; bases unmatched to any gene: 0. The CDR3 totals 14 residues. The V gene's germline CDR1 is KGHSH and CDR2 LQKENI. CDR3 in amino acids: CASSGQGSYNEQFF. In DNA, the CDR3 is TGTGCCAGCTCAGGACAGGGCTCCTACAATGAGCAGTTCTTC.

The chain joins TRBV24-1 to TRBJ2-1; D is ambiguous. The V and J ends lost 4 bases and 0 bases respectively, with 12 bases between them. The CDR3 totals 16 residues. Germline V gives CDR1 KGHDR, CDR2 SFDVKD. The CDR3 sequence: CATSDLPSSSYNEQFF. The DNA for the CDR3 is TGTGCCACCAGTGACCTGCCTTCGAGCTCCTACAATGAGCAGTTCTTC.

This clone was recorded a few times. The V gene is TRBV19, the J gene TRBJ2-1; a weak D match, TRBD2 (7 bases). CDR3 size: 15 residues. V dropped 6 bases and J dropped 11 bases, with 23 bases sitting between them. In germline, CDR1 is LNHDA, CDR2 SQIVND (reference sequence). The CDR3: CASRSGGAGEGKQFF. The CDR3 nucleotides are TGTGCCAGTAGGTCCGGGGGCGCGGGAGAAGGTAAGCAGTTCTTC.

As DNA, the CDR3 is TGTGCCAGCAGTTTATCGATAGGGGGGACCTCCTACGAGCAGTACTTC. Encoded protein: CASSLSIGGTSYEQYF. The chain has TRBV27 and TRBJ2-7; tentatively, D is TRBD1 or TRBD2 (6 bases each). V lost 0 bases and J 0 bases, leaving 12 bases between the germline ends. From germline, CDR1 is MNHEY and CDR2 SMNVEV (reference sequence). The CDR3 contains 16 residues.

This chain links TRBV6-5 with TRBJ1-1; D is unresolved. The germline V and J ends were trimmed by 6 bases and 0 bases, with 14 bases remaining between them. The CDR3 spans 15 residues. Germline V gene sequence: CDR1 MNHEY, CDR2 SVGAGI. CDR3 in DNA: TGTGCCAGCAGCTGGGGAGGGCTCATGAACACTGAAGCTTTCTTT. It yields the protein CASSWGGLMNTEAFF.

The chain recombines TRBV20-1 with TRBJ1-1; a possible D gene is TRBD1 (6 bases). Germline-derived CDR1 and CDR2 are DFQATT and SNEGSKA (reference sequence). The CDR3 spans 14 residues. V was shortened by 3 bases and J by 4 bases, with 15 bases between the two germline ends. The CDR3 loop reads CSASRGQLITEAFF. CDR3 DNA: TGCAGTGCTAGTCGGGGGCAATTGATCACTGAAGCTTTCTTT.

The chain couples TRBV10-3 to TRBJ2-3; D is undetermined. Germline assignment: CDR1 ENHRY and CDR2 SYGVKD. This CDR3 has 14 residues. The ends were cut back, 3 bases at V and 4 bases at J, with 11 bases in the middle. The CDR3 DNA reads as TGTGCCATCAGTGAAGGCCCGGTCGCAGATACGCAGTATTTT. Translated, it gives CAISEGPVADTQYF.

The V call is TRBV2, the J call TRBJ2-3; D unclear. The germline V gene has CDR1 SNHLY and CDR2 FYNNEI. The CDR3 length is 15 residues. The V gene lost 4 bases and the J gene lost 4 bases, with 15 bases spanning the gap. In DNA form, the CDR3 reads TGTGCCAGCAGTGGCGGACGGCAAATGGCAGATACGCAGTATTTT. Translated: CASSGGRQMADTQYF.

This sequence joins TRBV18 and TRBJ1-3; D perhaps matches TRBD1 (5 bases). The V end was cut by 1 base, the J end by 0 bases, with 10 bases between. CDR1 and CDR2 from the germline V gene are KGHSH and LQKENI. The CDR3 consists of 16 residues. The CDR3 sequence is CASSPLPQGSGNTIYF. CDR3 DNA sequence: TGTGCCAGCTCACCACTTCCGCAGGGCTCTGGAAACACCATATATTTT.

V usage is TRBV9 and J usage is TRBJ2-3; D is uncertain. The CDR3 is 15 amino acids. V lost 4 bases and J lost 0, with 12 bases in between. Germline CDR1 is SGDLS and CDR2 is YYNGEE. CDR3 DNA sequence: TGTGCCAGCAGCCCAGCGATGGGAAGCACAGATACGCAGTATTTT. Translating gives CASSPAMGSTDTQYF.

The genes are TRBV5-6 and TRBJ2-2, with 7 bases identical to TRBD1. Germline V lookup: CDR1 SGHDT, CDR2 YYEEEE. The CDR3 spans 15 residues. V trimming: 5 bases; J trimming: 7 bases; junction bases outside the gene matches: 11. Here the CDR3 DNA reads TGTGCCAGCAGAACCCCGACAGGGAGAGACGGGGAGCTGTTTTTT. It yields the protein CASRTPTGRDGELFF.

V gene TRBV5-1 combines with J gene TRBJ2-1, with D possibly being TRBD1 or TRBD2 (5 bases each). Trimming pared 5 bases from V and 7 bases from J, leaving 16 bases between. This CDR3 has 14 amino acids. Looked up from germline, CDR1 is SGHRS and CDR2 is YFSETQ. The CDR3 DNA reads TGCGCCAGCAGTCGGGACGCCTTTGGGAATGAGCAGTTCTTC. This codes for CASSRDAFGNEQFF.

J is TRBJ1-2 and V is TRBV7-9; TRBD1 aligns across 7 bases. The CDR3 runs to 16 residues. Losses at the gene ends were 1 base for V and 4 bases for J; bases not matched to a gene: 9. Per germline, CDR1 SEHNR and CDR2 FQNEAQ (reference sequence). CDR3 sequence reads: CASSLGDEGQSYGYTF. CDR3 coding DNA: TGTGCCAGCAGCTTAGGTGATGAGGGACAGTCCTATGGCTACACCTTC.

CDR3 bases: TGTGCCAGCAGTGGGGGGCAGGGGAAGCTGTTTTTT. The encoded protein is CASSGGQGKLFF. The chain recombines TRBV2 with TRBJ2-2, with TRBD1 as a possible D gene (6 bases). This CDR3 contains 12 residues. Looked up from germline, CDR1 is SNHLY and CDR2 is FYNNEI. V gave up 4 bases and J gave up 12 bases, with 12 bases separating them.

CDR3 in amino acids: CASSPGPGGNYGYTF. For the CDR3, the DNA is TGTGCCAGCAGCCCAGGGCCGGGAGGAAACTATGGCTACACCTTC. The rearrangement links TRBV7-2 to TRBJ1-2, with a weak D call TRBD1 (5 bases). This CDR3 region has 15 residues. Per germline, CDR1 SGHTA and CDR2 FQGNSA. V was clipped by 5 bases and J by 2 bases, with 15 bases between them.

The V gene is TRBV10-3, the J gene TRBJ2-7; D is ambiguous. Per the germline V gene, CDR1 is ENHRY and CDR2 is SYGVKD. Trimming removed 3 bases from V and 0 bases from J, with 9 bases in between. CDR3 length equals 14 residues. The CDR3, as DNA: TGTGCCATCAGTGAACCGTCGGACTCCTACGAGCAGTACTTC. Protein sequence: CAISEPSDSYEQYF.

The chain has TRBV27 and TRBJ1-2; D not resolved. This CDR3 has 15 residues. Trimming removed 3 bases at V and 6 bases at J, with 17 bases between. Germline V gene lookup returns CDR1 MNHEY and CDR2 SMNVEV (reference sequence). In DNA, the CDR3 is TGTGCCAGCAGTTTGGCGGCAAGGGATCTAAATGGCTACACCTTC. Encoded protein: CASSLAARDLNGYTF.

This rearrangement joins TRBV7-9 to TRBJ1-5; D is ambiguous. The CDR3 length is 13 residues. Trimming removed 5 bases from V and 3 bases from J, with 8 bases in between. CDR1 SEHNR and CDR2 FQNEAQ come from the germline V gene (reference sequence). DNA for the CDR3: TGTGCCAGCAGCCCCTCTTTCAATCAGCCCCAGCATTTT. Amino acids: CASSPSFNQPQHF.

The rearrangement joins TRBV7-9 to TRBJ2-7; the D gene is possibly TRBD2 (5 bases). The germline V gene has CDR1 SEHNR and CDR2 FQNEAQ (reference sequence). This CDR3 has 14 amino acids. V lost 5 bases to trimming and J lost 6 bases, with 17 bases between them. CDR3 sequence (DNA): TGTGCCAGCAGCCCCCGGGGTCTGACGGGCGAGCAGTACTTC. It translates to CASSPRGLTGEQYF. Combining the CDR3 with reference TRBV7-9 and TRBJ2-7 gives the whole variable domain DTGVSQNPRHKITKRGQNVTFRCDPISEHNRLYWYRQTLGQGPEFLTYFQNEAQLEKSRLLSDRFSAERPKGSFSTLEIQRTEQGDSAMYLCASSPRGLTGEQYFGPGTRLTVT.

The rearrangement uses TRBV25-1 and TRBJ1-1, with 7 bases identical to TRBD1. The CDR3 extends over 15 amino acids. Trimming at V came to 3 bases and at J to 1 base, leaving 5 bases not matched to a gene. The germline CDR1 and CDR2 sequences are MGHDK and SYGVNS. The CDR3 spells CASSDRTGRNTEAFF. As DNA, the CDR3 is TGTGCCAGCAGTGATAGGACAGGCAGGAACACTGAAGCTTTCTTT.

The chain couples TRBV5-4 to TRBJ1-5; tentative D call: TRBD1 (6 bases). This CDR3 has 13 residues. The germline CDR1 and CDR2 sequences are SGHNT and YYREEE (reference sequence). The V end lost 2 bases, the J end lost 12 bases, and 15 bases lay between the germline ends. The CDR3 sequence: CASSFDRQLIQHF. CDR3 in DNA: TGTGCCAGCAGCTTCGACAGGCAACTAATCCAGCATTTT.

The V and J genes are TRBV7-2 and TRBJ1-1, with TRBD1 matching over 7 bases. CDR1 and CDR2 (germline): SGHTA, FQGNSA. Trimming cost V 1 base and J 3 bases; bases outside gene matches: 5. The CDR3 is made up of 15 amino acids. The CDR3 DNA reads TGTGCCAGCAGCTTAGACGAGGGGGCATACACTGAAGCTTTCTTT. Protein sequence: CASSLDEGAYTEAFF.

The chain joins TRBV19 to TRBJ1-1; 9 bases agree with TRBD1. Germline assignment: CDR1 LNHDA and CDR2 SQIVND (reference sequence). Trimming removed 7 bases from V and 5 bases from J; junction bases left unmatched: 14. This CDR3 spans 16 amino acids. The CDR3 reads CASTKGQGFWSTEAFF. The CDR3 DNA sequence: TGTGCCAGTACGAAGGGACAGGGTTTCTGGAGTACTGAAGCTTTCTTT.

The chain combines TRBV29-1 with TRBJ2-7; 8 bases fit TRBD1. Germline values: CDR1 SQVTM, CDR2 ANQGSEA. The CDR3 has 13 residues. After removal of 4 bases from V and 4 bases from J, the junction contained 6 bases not matched to a gene. CDR3 in amino acids: CSVGTGGEYEQYF. In DNA form, the CDR3 reads TGCAGCGTTGGAACAGGGGGAGAGTACGAGCAGTACTTC.